The sequence of this T cell receptor beta chain was determined in a study of identifying expanded T cells in peripheral blood. Study conclusions and caveats: Technical replicates showed approximately 1.2 changed clones; about 2 weeks about 16; four weeks 19. Variance in clone template counts between roughly two-week samples significantly increased with total template count across all healthy donors.

Details on this clone: Its specificity is unknown.

Collection occurred without any documented infections or immune events in donors. The method was immunoSEQ multiplex PCR; TCRdb's version includes in-frame clones alone and lacks a portion of them. The repertoire holds about 91,000 clones, with about 91% as singletons. The sample was blood. This receptor was taken from a person aged 18 to 75 in good health.

The CDR3 coding sequence is TGCGCCAGCACCCCGTCCGGACAGGGTGTTCTCTCACCCCTCCACTTT. This codes for CASTPSGQGVLSPLHF. The chain has TRBV5-1 and TRBJ1-6; TRBD1 matches at 8 bases. Germline CDR1 is SGHRS and CDR2 is YFSETQ. The CDR3 is 16 amino acids. V shed 6 bases and J 10 bases; nucleotides not matched to a gene: 15.